A single sample is the source of the 11 T cell receptor beta chains below, sequenced in a study of CD8+ T cells in alopecia areata. cDNA reverse transcribed from extracted RNA served as the sequencing template. The method was immunoSEQ multiplex PCR; TCRdb's version includes in-frame clones alone and lacks a portion of them. The table has about 190,000 clones, just under 60% seen once. Sequenced here: CD4+ T cells sorted from blood, sampled at week 0. All receptors derive from a human donor with alopecia areata.

The CDR3 sequence: CASSPGGREQFF. CDR3 sequence (DNA): TGTGCCAGCTCACCAGGGGGCAGGGAGCAGTTCTTC. V and J are TRBV18 and TRBJ2-1; maybe TRBD1 (6 bases). The CDR3 loop spans 12 amino acids. V was pared by 2 bases and J by 10 bases, with 9 bases between. Germline V gene sequence: CDR1 KGHSH, CDR2 LQKENI.

The chain recombines TRBV29-1 with TRBJ1-1, with D possibly TRBD1 on 5 matching bases. The CDR3 totals 11 residues. CDR1 is SQVTM and CDR2 is ANQGSEA in the germline V gene. V dropped 6 bases and J dropped 6 bases, with 11 bases sitting between them. Written as DNA, the CDR3 is TGCAGCGTGAGGGACGGACCTGAAGCTTTCTTT. Amino acids: CSVRDGPEAFF.

This clone was observed once. The rearrangement uses TRBV29-1 and TRBJ1-2; no clear D gene. Trimming removed 0 bases at V and 7 bases at J, with 12 bases between. This CDR3 has 13 amino acids. Germline V gene lookup returns CDR1 SQVTM and CDR2 ANQGSEA. CDR3 amino acids: CSVEDQAGFGYTF. In DNA form, the CDR3 reads TGCAGCGTTGAAGATCAAGCGGGGTTTGGCTACACCTTC.

As for this clone: Mismatch with germline at one junction end may stem from a read error. This sequence joins TRBV30 and TRBJ1-5; D may be TRBD1 (5 bases). The CDR3 sequence is 15 residues long. The germline CDR1 and CDR2 sequences are GTSNPN and SVGIG (reference sequence). CDR3 DNA: TGTGCCGGGAGTCGGGGGGTTGGGAGCAATCAGCCCCAGCATTTT. Translation: CAGSRGVGSNQPQHF.

This clone was seen a handful of times. The gene calls are TRBV5-4 and TRBJ2-5; 8 bases fit TRBD2. The CDR3 loop spans 14 amino acids. Germline-derived CDR1 and CDR2 are SGHNT and YYREEE (reference sequence). V lost 0 bases and J lost 3; bases outside the gene matches: 1. The CDR3 nucleotides read TGTGCCAGCAGCTTGGCCGGGGGGGAAGAGACCCAGTACTTC. This sequence encodes CASSLAGGEETQYF. Based on the CDR3 plus reference TRBV5-4 and TRBJ2-5, the full variable domain is ETGVTQSPTHLIKTRGQQVTLRCSSQSGHNTVSWYQQALGQGPQFIFQYYREEENGRGNFPPRFSGLQFPNYSSELNVNALELDDSALYLCASSLAGGEETQYFGPGTRLLVL.

The chain combines TRBV30 with TRBJ1-5; tentatively, D is TRBD1 (6 bases). Between the trimmed V and J ends, which lost 2 bases and 3 bases, there was a span of 14 bases. The CDR3 has 15 amino acids. Germline CDR1 reads GTSNPN; CDR2 reads SVGIG (reference sequence). The CDR3 sequence: CAWSTGQSVNQPQHF. CDR3 nucleotide sequence: TGTGCCTGGAGTACGGGACAATCGGTCAATCAGCCCCAGCATTTT.

This clone was found a few times. The genes are TRBV5-5 and TRBJ2-3, with D tentatively TRBD1 or TRBD2 (5 bases each). CDR3 length: 16 amino acids. Germline values: CDR1 SGHKS, CDR2 YYEKEE (reference sequence). Trimming took off 0 bases at V and 0 bases at J, with 11 bases between the two ends. The DNA of the CDR3 is TGTGCCAGCAGCTTGGATGTGTGGGGGAGCACAGATACGCAGTATTTT. Translating gives CASSLDVWGSTDTQYF.

V and J are TRBV6-5 and TRBJ1-5; 8 positions agree with TRBD1. CDR1 is MNHEY and CDR2 is SVGAGI in the germline V gene. CDR3 length: 13 amino acids. The V and J ends lost 8 bases and 5 bases, in that order; junction bases with no gene match: 5. The CDR3 nucleotides read TGTGCCAGCGCGACAGGGGTGGATCAGCCCCAGCATTTT. Protein: CASATGVDQPQHF.

This clone was seen a handful of times. The CDR3: CASSPSLPNSDEQFF. The CDR3 region has the DNA TGCGCCAGCAGTCCAAGTCTACCCAATTCGGATGAGCAGTTCTTC. V usage is TRBV4-1 and J usage is TRBJ2-1; unclear D gene. V was pared by 6 bases and J by 8 bases, with 20 bases between. The germline CDR1 and CDR2 sequences are MGHRA and YSYEKL. The CDR3 covers 15 residues.

This clone was counted a single time. CDR3 DNA: TGCAGCGTTGTCAGGGATCGCACAGATACGCAGTATTTT. Translated: CSVVRDRTDTQYF. V and J are TRBV29-1 and TRBJ2-3, with a weak D call TRBD1 (5 bases). The V end lost 4 bases, the J end lost 1 base, and 9 bases lay between the germline ends. Per the germline V gene, CDR1 is SQVTM and CDR2 is ANQGSEA. The CDR3 is made up of 13 amino acids.

The chain has TRBV5-1 and TRBJ1-6, with D perhaps matching TRBD1 (5 bases). This CDR3 has 16 residues. Germline lookup yields CDR1 SGHRS and CDR2 YFSETQ. The ends were cut back, 4 bases at V and 5 bases at J, with 16 bases in the middle. The DNA of the CDR3 is TGCGCCAGCAGCCCGGGAGCGGGACCGAATAATTCACCCCTCCACTTT. It encodes CASSPGAGPNNSPLHF.